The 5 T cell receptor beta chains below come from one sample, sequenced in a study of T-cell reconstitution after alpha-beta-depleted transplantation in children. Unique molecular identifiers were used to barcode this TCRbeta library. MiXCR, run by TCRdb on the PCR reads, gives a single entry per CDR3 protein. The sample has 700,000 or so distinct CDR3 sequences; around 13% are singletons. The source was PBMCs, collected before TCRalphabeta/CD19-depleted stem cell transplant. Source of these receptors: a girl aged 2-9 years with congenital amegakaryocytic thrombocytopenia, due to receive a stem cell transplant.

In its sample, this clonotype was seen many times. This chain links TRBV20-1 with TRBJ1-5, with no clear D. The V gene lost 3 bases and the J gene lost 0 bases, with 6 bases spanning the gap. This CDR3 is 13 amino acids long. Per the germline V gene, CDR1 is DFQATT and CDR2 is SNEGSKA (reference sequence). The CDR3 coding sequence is TGCAGTGCTAGCCTACTTAGCAATCAGCCCCAGCATTTT. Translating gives CSASLLSNQPQHF.

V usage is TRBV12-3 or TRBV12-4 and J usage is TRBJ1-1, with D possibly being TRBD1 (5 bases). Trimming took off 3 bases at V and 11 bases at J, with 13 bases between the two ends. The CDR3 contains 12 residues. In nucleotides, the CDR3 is TGTGCCAGCAGTTTGGGGGACGTGGGTGCTTTCTTT. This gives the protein CASSLGDVGAFF.

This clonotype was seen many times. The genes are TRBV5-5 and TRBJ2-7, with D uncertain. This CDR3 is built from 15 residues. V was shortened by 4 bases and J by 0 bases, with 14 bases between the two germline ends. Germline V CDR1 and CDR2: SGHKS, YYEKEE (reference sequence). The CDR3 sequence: CASSKDGGSSYEQYF. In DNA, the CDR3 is TGTGCCAGCAGCAAGGACGGTGGTAGCTCCTACGAGCAGTACTTC.

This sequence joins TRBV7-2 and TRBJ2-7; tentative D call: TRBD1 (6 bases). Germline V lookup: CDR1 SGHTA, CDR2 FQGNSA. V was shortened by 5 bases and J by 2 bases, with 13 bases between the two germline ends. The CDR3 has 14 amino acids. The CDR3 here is CASSQKQGTYEQYF. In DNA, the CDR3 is TGTGCCAGCAGCCAGAAACAGGGTACCTACGAGCAGTACTTC. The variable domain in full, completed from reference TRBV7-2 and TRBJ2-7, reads GAGVSQSPSNKVTEKGKDVELRCDPISGHTALYWYRQSLGQGLEFLIYFQGNSAPDKSGLPSDRFSAERTGGSVSTLTIQRTQQEDSAVYLCASSQKQGTYEQYFGPGTRLTVT.

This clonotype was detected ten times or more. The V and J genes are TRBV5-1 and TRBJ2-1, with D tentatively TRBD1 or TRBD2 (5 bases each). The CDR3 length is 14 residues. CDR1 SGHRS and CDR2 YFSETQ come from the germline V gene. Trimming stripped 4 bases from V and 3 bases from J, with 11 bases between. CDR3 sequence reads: CASSRDGNYNEQFF. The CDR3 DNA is TGCGCCAGCAGCCGGGACGGAAACTACAATGAGCAGTTCTTC.